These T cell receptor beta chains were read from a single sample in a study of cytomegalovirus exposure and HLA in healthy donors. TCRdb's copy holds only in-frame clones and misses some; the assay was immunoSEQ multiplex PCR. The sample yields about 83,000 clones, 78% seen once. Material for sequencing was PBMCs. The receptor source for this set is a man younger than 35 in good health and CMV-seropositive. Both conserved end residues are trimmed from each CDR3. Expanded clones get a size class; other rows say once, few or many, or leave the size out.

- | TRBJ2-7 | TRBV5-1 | ASSLGGLSYEQY
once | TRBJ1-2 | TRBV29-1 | SGTTGNYGYT
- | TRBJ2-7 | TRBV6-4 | ASSEGAGSSYEQY
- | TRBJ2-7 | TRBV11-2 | ASSLDLWTTYEQY
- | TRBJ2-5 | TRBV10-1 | ASSPRTGIQETQY
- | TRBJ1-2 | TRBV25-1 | ASRPLTGTSYGYT
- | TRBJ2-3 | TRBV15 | ATSREWGGTDTQY
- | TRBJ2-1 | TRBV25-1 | ASLGSSGSRNEQF
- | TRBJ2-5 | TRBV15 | ATNKPGQQETQY
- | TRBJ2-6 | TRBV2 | ASSDTASGANVLT
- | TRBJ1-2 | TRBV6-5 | ASTATRNYGYT
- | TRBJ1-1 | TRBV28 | AHVDSLMNTEAF
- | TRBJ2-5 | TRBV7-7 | ASSSSVETQY
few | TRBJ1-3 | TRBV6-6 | ASSGTGPGNTIY
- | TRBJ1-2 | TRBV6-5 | ASSQQGYGYT
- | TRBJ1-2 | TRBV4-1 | ASSLRQTNYGYT
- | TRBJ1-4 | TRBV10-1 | ARNGTGNEKLF
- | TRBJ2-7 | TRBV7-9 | ASRDSSKYEQY
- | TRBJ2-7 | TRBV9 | ASSVGQGPYEQY
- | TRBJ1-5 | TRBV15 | ATSRANRGDQPQH
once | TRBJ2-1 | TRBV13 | ASSFKTSGISHEQF
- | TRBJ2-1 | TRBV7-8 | ASSLPGQIYNEQF
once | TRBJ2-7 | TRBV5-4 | ASSSGLAGGPYEQY
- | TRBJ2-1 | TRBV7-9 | ASSLVSYNEQF
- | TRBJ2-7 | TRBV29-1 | SVVTSGEILYEQY
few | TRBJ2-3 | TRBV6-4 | ASSEGATDTQY
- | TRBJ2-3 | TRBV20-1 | SAKRDTMRY
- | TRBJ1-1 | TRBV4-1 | ASSQGGGVTEAF